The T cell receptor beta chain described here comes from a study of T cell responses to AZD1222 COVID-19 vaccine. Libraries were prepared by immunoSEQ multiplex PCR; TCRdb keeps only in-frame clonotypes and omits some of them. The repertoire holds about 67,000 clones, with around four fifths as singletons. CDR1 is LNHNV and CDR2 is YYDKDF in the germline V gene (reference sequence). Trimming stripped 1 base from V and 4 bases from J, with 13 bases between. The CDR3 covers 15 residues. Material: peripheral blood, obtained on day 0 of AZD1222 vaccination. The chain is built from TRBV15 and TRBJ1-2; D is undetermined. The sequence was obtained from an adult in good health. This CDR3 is CATSRVETPGYGYTF. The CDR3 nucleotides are TGTGCCACCAGCAGAGTGGAGACACCCGGCTATGGCTACACCTTC. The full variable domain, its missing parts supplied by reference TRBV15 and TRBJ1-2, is DAMVIQNPRYQVTQFGKPVTLSCSQTLNHNVMYWYQQKSSQAPKLLFHYYDKDFNNEADTPDNFQSRRPNTSFCFLDIRSPGLGDTAMYLCATSRVETPGYGYTFGSGTRLTVV.